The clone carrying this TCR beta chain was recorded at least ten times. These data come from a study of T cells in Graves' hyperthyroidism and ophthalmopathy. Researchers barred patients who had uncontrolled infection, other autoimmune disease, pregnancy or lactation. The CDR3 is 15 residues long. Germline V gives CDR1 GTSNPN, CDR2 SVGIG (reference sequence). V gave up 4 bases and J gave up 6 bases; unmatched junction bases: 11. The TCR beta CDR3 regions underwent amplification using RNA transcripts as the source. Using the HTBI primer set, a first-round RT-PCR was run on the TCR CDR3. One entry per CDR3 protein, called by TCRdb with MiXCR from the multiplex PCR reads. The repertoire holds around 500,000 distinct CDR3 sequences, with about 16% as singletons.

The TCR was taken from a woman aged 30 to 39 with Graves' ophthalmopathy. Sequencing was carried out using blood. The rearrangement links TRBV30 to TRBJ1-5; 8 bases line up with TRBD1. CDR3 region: CAWTPGQGVSQPQHF. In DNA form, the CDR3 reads TGTGCCTGGACCCCCGGACAGGGCGTAAGTCAGCCCCAGCATTTT.